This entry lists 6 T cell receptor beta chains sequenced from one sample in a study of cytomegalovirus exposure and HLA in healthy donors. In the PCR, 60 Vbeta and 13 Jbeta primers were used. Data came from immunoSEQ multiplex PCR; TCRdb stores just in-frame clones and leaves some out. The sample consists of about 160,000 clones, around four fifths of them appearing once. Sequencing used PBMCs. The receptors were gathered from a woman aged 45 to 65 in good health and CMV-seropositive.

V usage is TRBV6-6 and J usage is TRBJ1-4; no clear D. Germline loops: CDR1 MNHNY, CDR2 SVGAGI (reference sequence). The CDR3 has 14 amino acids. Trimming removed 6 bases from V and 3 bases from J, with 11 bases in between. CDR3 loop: CASRHLAANEKLFF. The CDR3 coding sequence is TGTGCCAGCAGGCACCTGGCGGCTAATGAAAAACTGTTTTTT.

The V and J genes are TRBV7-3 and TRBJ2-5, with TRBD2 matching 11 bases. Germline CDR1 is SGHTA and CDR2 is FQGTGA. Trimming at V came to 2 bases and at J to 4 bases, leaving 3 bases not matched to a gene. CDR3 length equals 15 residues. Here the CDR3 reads CASSLSLAGGETQYF. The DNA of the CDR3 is TGTGCCAGCAGCTTATCGCTAGCGGGAGGAGAGACCCAGTACTTC.

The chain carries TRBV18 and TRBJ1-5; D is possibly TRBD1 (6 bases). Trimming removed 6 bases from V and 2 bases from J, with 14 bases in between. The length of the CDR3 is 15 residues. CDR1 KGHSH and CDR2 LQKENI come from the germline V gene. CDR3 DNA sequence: TGTGCCAGCTCCACAGGGACGACGGGCAATCAGCCCCAGCATTTT. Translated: CASSTGTTGNQPQHF.

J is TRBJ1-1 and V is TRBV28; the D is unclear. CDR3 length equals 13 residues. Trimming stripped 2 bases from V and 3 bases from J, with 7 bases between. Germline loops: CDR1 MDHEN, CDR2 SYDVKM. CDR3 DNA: TGTGCCAGCAGTTTAATGGGAGACACTGAAGCTTTCTTT. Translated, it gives CASSLMGDTEAFF.

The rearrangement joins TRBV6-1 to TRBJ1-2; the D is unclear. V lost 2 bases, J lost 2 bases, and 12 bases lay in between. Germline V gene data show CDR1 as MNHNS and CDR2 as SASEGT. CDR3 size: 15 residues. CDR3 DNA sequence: TGTGCCAGCAGTGAACGAAGGAACTACAACTATGGCTACACCTTC. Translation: CASSERRNYNYGYTF.

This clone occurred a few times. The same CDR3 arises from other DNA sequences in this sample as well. CDR3 bases: TGTGCCAGCAGTCCCGGTCGGGGGGCCGACACTGAAGCTTTCTTT. This sequence encodes CASSPGRGADTEAFF. The chain has TRBV25-1 and TRBJ1-1, with a weak D call TRBD1 (6 bases). Per the germline V gene, CDR1 is MGHDK and CDR2 is SYGVNS. Trimming removed 5 bases at V and 3 bases at J, with 16 bases between. The CDR3 consists of 15 residues. Combining the CDR3 with reference TRBV25-1 and TRBJ1-1 gives the whole variable domain EADIYQTPRYLVIGTGKKITLECSQTMGHDKMYWYQQDPGMELHLIHYSYGVNSTEKGDLSSESTVSRIRTEHFPLTLESARPSHTSQYLCASSPGRGADTEAFFGQGTRLTVV.